Below are 2 T cell receptor beta chains sequenced from a single sample in a study of tumor-infiltrating lymphocytes in primary liver carcinoma. TCR beta cDNA was reverse-transcribed from 400 to 500 ng of total RNA. The reaction used a constant-region primer and ProtoScript II reverse transcriptase. Library construction for TCR beta comprised three nested multiplex PCR rounds performed with slightly modified ARM-PCR. Running approximately 10 cycles apiece, the first two PCR rounds relied on TRBV1-TRBV30 forward primers together with a C-beta reverse primer. TCRdb processed the multiplex PCR reads anew with MiXCR; each CDR3 protein has one entry. The sample carries 84,000 or so distinct CDR3 sequences, 65% to 80% recorded once. Each 20-30 mg portion of unsorted bulk tissue served as the source for co-extraction of RNA and DNA. What was sequenced was liver tumor tissue from sampling region 1. Subset here: tumor region T1, superior pole. The origin of the receptors is a man in his forties with primary liver carcinoma and hepatitis B virus infection.

As for this clonotype: The conserved phenylalanine or tryptophan normally closing the CDR3 is absent here, so this likely arose from a read error. The chain joins TRBV7-9 to TRBJ1-1; D unresolved. This CDR3 contains 13 residues. The V gene's germline CDR1 is SEHNR and CDR2 FQNEAQ (reference sequence). This CDR3 is CVSSFEQSGEAFL. CDR3 nucleotide sequence: TGTGTCAGCAGCTTCGAACAGAGCGGTGAAGCTTTCCTT.

This clonotype was observed a few times. One junction end does not reproduce the germline sequence, and a read error may be involved. The rearrangement uses TRBV12-3 or TRBV12-4 and TRBJ2-3; TRBD2 might be the D (6 bases). This CDR3 region has 13 residues. The CDR3 sequence is CVSGRESTDTQYF. CDR3 coding DNA: TGTGTCAGTGGTCGGGAGAGCACAGATACGCAGTATTTC.